These T cell receptor beta chains were read from a single sample in a study of blood T cell repertoires in COVID-19. Generated by immunoSEQ multiplex PCR, the TCRdb table keeps only in-frame clones and is missing some. The sample records roughly 350,000 clones, more than 70% being singletons. Sequences were obtained from peripheral blood. The receptors originated from a woman aged 70-85 years with COVID-19, enrolled during active disease. CDR3s include the opening cysteine and the closing phenylalanine or tryptophan. A D gene is named only where the DNA matches it firmly. The listing skips clone size in some rows; elsewhere it reads once, few, many or a size class.

j_call	d_call	clone_size	v_call	cdr3_nt	cdr3_aa
TRBJ1-2	-	-	TRBV5-1	TGCGCCAGCAGCCCGACAAATACAGCTAACTATGGCTACACCTTC	CASSPTNTANYGYTF
TRBJ2-5	-	-	TRBV5-4	TGTGCCAGCAGCTTCCGGGGGGCGGAGACCCAGTACTTC	CASSFRGAETQYF
TRBJ2-5	TRBD2	-	TRBV27	TGTGCCAGCAGTTGGACTAGCGGGGGGGTCGAGACCCAGTACTTC	CASSWTSGGVETQYF
TRBJ1-1	-	-	TRBV27	TGTGCCAGCAGTTCGATTGGTCTCGGACAGGAAGCTTTCTTT	CASSSIGLGQEAFF
TRBJ2-5	TRBD1	-	TRBV6-5	TGTGCCAGCAGCTACAGGGGGTCGGCCCAAGAGACCCAGTACTTC	CASSYRGSAQETQYF
TRBJ1-2	-	-	TRBV7-3	TGTGCCAGCAGCCCCCACCAGGGCGACTATGGCTACACCTTC	CASSPHQGDYGYTF
TRBJ2-7	TRBD2	-	TRBV19	TGTGCCAGTAGTATTAGCGGGAGGGCAGCCCTCTACGAGCAGTACTTC	CASSISGRAALYEQYF
TRBJ2-1	-	-	TRBV27	TGTGCCCGCGGGGGGGGACAGGTCCCCCGGGGGGAGCAGTTCTTC	CARGGGQVPRGEQFF
TRBJ2-7	-	once	TRBV18	TGTGCCAGCTCACCGGCAAGCTCCTACGAGCAGTACTTC	CASSPASSYEQYF
TRBJ2-2	-	-	TRBV14	TGTGCCAGCAGCTCCGCGAACACCGGGGAGCTGTTTTTT	CASSSANTGELFF
TRBJ1-1	-	-	TRBV5-6	TGTGCCAGCAGCCCAAGGGGGATGAACACTGAAGCTTTCTTT	CASSPRGMNTEAFF
TRBJ2-5	-	-	TRBV4-3	TGCGCCAGCAGCGGGGACATCAGGGTGGAGACCCAGTACTTC	CASSGDIRVETQYF
TRBJ1-1	-	once	TRBV4-3	TGCGCCAGCAGCCTAGAGAAGGCGGATGAAGCTTTCTTT	CASSLEKADEAFF
TRBJ1-2	-	-	TRBV18	TGTGCCAGCTCACTATCGGCGGGGTATGATGGCTACACCTTC	CASSLSAGYDGYTF
TRBJ2-7	-	-	TRBV5-8	TGTGCCAGCCCAAATGGGCCAGGGGCTAACTACGAGCAGTACTTC	CASPNGPGANYEQYF
TRBJ1-1	-	-	TRBV4-3	TGCGCCAGCAGCCAAGGCCCTATGAACACTGAAGCTTTCTTT	CASSQGPMNTEAFF
TRBJ2-7	TRBD1	-	TRBV7-3	TGTGCCAGCAGCTTCGGGACAGGTTTAAACGGCGAGCAGTACTTC	CASSFGTGLNGEQYF
TRBJ1-2	-	few	TRBV6-2/TRBV6-3	TGTGCCAGCAGCCAGACAGACGGCTACACCTTC	CASSQTDGYTF
TRBJ2-1	TRBD2	-	TRBV7-2	TGTGCCAGCAGCCCCCGGCTAGCGGGGGGAGTCTCCTACAATGAGCAGTTCTTC	CASSPRLAGGVSYNEQFF
TRBJ2-7	-	few	TRBV5-8	TGTGCCAGTCCCGGACAGCTTGGGGAGTACTTC	CASPGQLGEYF
TRBJ1-2	-	-	TRBV5-1	TGCGCCAGCAGCTTGTTAGAGGGATATGGCTACACCTTC	CASSLLEGYGYTF
TRBJ2-3	TRBD2	once	TRBV2	TGTGCCAGCAGCGGGACTAGCGGGGGGTGGGATACGCAGTATTTT	CASSGTSGGWDTQYF
TRBJ1-6	TRBD1	-	TRBV10-3	TGTGCCTCCACCCCCGCCATTGGACAGGCCCATAATTCACCCCTCCACTTT	CASTPAIGQAHNSPLHF
TRBJ2-7	TRBD2	-	TRBV4-3	TGCGCCAGCAGCCAAGATCCTAGCGGGGGTTACGAGCAGTACTTC	CASSQDPSGGYEQYF
TRBJ2-3	TRBD1	once	TRBV24-1	TGTGCCACCAGCGGAACAGGGGTTGGAGATACGCAGTATTTT	CATSGTGVGDTQYF
TRBJ1-1	TRBD1	-	TRBV29-1	TGCAGCGTTCTGGGACAGGAATGGACTGAAGCTTTCTTT	CSVLGQEWTEAFF
TRBJ2-7	TRBD1	-	TRBV6-5	TGTGCCAGCAGTTACGGGACAGGGGCCCGCTCCTACGAGCAGTACTTC	CASSYGTGARSYEQYF
TRBJ2-2	-	-	TRBV18	TGTGCCAGCTCACCTATTAACACCGGGGAGCTGTTTTTT	CASSPINTGELFF
TRBJ2-5	TRBD2	-	TRBV4-2	TGTGCCAGCAGCCAACCAGGCGCCGGGACTAGCGGGGGGGCCAGTGAGACCCAGTACTTC	CASSQPGAGTSGGASETQYF
TRBJ1-1	TRBD1	once	TRBV5-1	TGCGCCAGCAGCTTGCAGGGGGCAAGGACTGAAGCTTTCTTT	CASSLQGARTEAFF
TRBJ1-5	TRBD1	-	TRBV15	TGTGCCACCAGCAGAGGACAGGGTAACCAGCCCCAGCATTTT	CATSRGQGNQPQHF
TRBJ2-7	TRBD1	-	TRBV5-4	TGTGCCAGCAGCTTAGGACAGGGGGAGGGCGAGCAGTACTTC	CASSLGQGEGEQYF
TRBJ2-2	-	-	TRBV27	TGTGCCAGCAGTTTAAGCTGGGCCCTCTCCGGGGAGCTGTTTTTT	CASSLSWALSGELFF
TRBJ2-1	-	-	TRBV5-1	TGCGCCAGCAGCTTCAATGGGGCGTCTCTCAATGAGCAGTTCTTC	CASSFNGASLNEQFF
TRBJ1-3	-	-	TRBV21-1	TGTGCCAGCAGCGCACCAGACTCTGGAAACACCATATATTTT	CASSAPDSGNTIYF
TRBJ2-3	TRBD2	-	TRBV6-1	TGTGCCAGCAGTGCCTGGACTAGCGGGGACAGCACAGATACGCAGTATTTT	CASSAWTSGDSTDTQYF
TRBJ1-4	TRBD1	once	TRBV6-5	TGTGCCAGCAGCCGCGACAGGGGTGCTAATGAAAAACTGTTTTTT	CASSRDRGANEKLFF
TRBJ1-5	-	-	TRBV6-6	TGTGCCAGCAGGAGGGGGAGACTCAATCAGCCCCAGCATTTT	CASRRGRLNQPQHF
TRBJ2-6	-	-	TRBV7-6	TGTGCCAGCAGCTTAGATAGCGCCTCTGGGGCCAACGTCCTGACTTTC	CASSLDSASGANVLTF
TRBJ1-6	-	-	TRBV2	TGTGCCAGCAGTGCTGGGGAGGCACCCCTCCACTTT	CASSAGEAPLHF